What follows is one T cell receptor beta chain and its context. This record comes from a study of blood T cell repertoires in COVID-19. For the study at large: COVID-19 samples, acute and convalescent, were from the United States, Italy and Spain. PBMCs, B-cell-depleted T cells, or T cells were the source of the cDNA or gDNA that made up the material.

V shed 4 bases and J 0 bases; nucleotides not matched to a gene: 7. Germline V CDR1 and CDR2: LNHDA, SQIVND (reference sequence). CDR3 size: 16 residues. Original processing notes: Reference gene primer amplification gave estimated nucleated cell counts. Sequencing used immunoSEQ multiplex PCR; TCRdb keeps in-frame clones, though not all of them. V and J calls plus clone size are reproduced from that table; the DNA served to infer D and trimming. The data show some 220,000 clones, with approximately 85% seen just once and approximately 2.4% held by the top ten. It was during active infection that Seattle patients were enrolled and then longitudinally followed.

V usage is TRBV19 and J usage is TRBJ1-1; TRBD1 matches 8 bases. The sequencing input was peripheral blood. This TCR was recovered from a woman aged 65 to 85 with COVID-19, enrolled during active disease. CDR3 nucleotides: TGTGCCAGTAGTAGCGGCAGGACAGGGATGAACACTGAAGCTTTCTTT. It specifies CASSSGRTGMNTEAFF.